Included here is one T cell receptor beta chain sequence, with context. What it binds is unknown. This entry belongs to a study of beta chain features in type 1 diabetes. Background on the study: Healthy donors, compared against patients, showed similar age, gender and cell yields. Study outcomes and limitations: For type 1 diabetes patients, VDJ junctions showed fewer insertions and more deletions.

V gave up 6 bases and J gave up 6 bases; unmatched junction bases: 10. Germline V gene lookup returns CDR1 MDHEN and CDR2 SYDVKM. CDR3 length equals 14 residues. Via the markers CD45RO/CCR7/CD25/CD127/CD95/CD27, stem cell-like memory, regulatory, central memory and naive CD4+ cells were sorted. Expressed TCRB transcripts were sequenced, since all the RNA that had been isolated was reverse transcribed. Profiled with immunoSEQ multiplex PCR; TCRdb holds only in-frame clones, not every one. The sample holds roughly 300,000 clones, around 7.6% seen once. The chain links TRBV28 to TRBJ2-7; TRBD1 matches at 8 bases. The sample consisted of central memory CD4+ T cells from blood. This clonotype originated in a woman in her late teens or twenties in good health. CDR3 protein: CASRSTTGVGEQYF. The CDR3 DNA sequence: TGTGCCAGCAGGTCCACGACAGGGGTCGGCGAGCAGTACTTC.